This passage covers 23 T cell receptor beta chains from one sample sequenced in a study of blood T cell repertoires in COVID-19. TCRdb keeps only in-frame clones here, not all; method: immunoSEQ multiplex PCR. Among 300,000 to 400,000 clones listed, roughly 87% were seen once. The sample taken for sequencing was PBMCs or T cells enriched from blood (not recorded which). These receptors were taken from a woman in her twenties or thirties who had recovered from COVID-19.

The genes are TRBV2 and TRBJ2-2; the D gene is possibly TRBD1 (6 bases). Germline V CDR1 and CDR2: SNHLY, FYNNEI. The germline V and J ends were trimmed by 6 bases and 7 bases, with 15 bases remaining between them. The CDR3 consists of 14 residues. The CDR3 spells CASSNRERVGELFF. The CDR3 nucleotides are TGTGCCAGCAGCAACAGGGAAAGAGTCGGGGAGCTGTTTTTT.

The V gene is TRBV5-6, the J gene TRBJ2-7, with D possibly matching TRBD1 (6 bases). From germline, CDR1 is SGHDT and CDR2 YYEEEE. CDR3 size: 15 residues. Trimming stripped 4 bases from V and 0 bases from J, with 14 bases between. The CDR3 nucleotides are TGTGCCAGCAGCGCCGGACAGTTAAGCTCCTACGAGCAGTACTTC. Amino acids: CASSAGQLSSYEQYF.

The chain links TRBV19 to TRBJ1-2; no firm D call. The CDR3 loop spans 13 amino acids. CDR1 and CDR2 from the germline V gene are LNHDA and SQIVND (reference sequence). With 9 bases removed from V and 1 base from J, the gap between germline ends came to 12 bases. The CDR3 DNA follows: TGTGCCAGCACGGGAAAGGGTAACTATGGCTACACCTTC. Translated, it gives CASTGKGNYGYTF.

This chain joins TRBV28 and TRBJ2-1, with D tentatively TRBD2 (6 bases). Germline V CDR1 and CDR2: MDHEN, SYDVKM. The CDR3 spans 16 residues. Trimming cost V 2 bases and J 1 base, with 12 bases left between them. CDR3 sequence (DNA): TGTGCCAGCAGTTTACGCGGGACTCCGTCCTACAATGAGCAGTTCTTC. As protein: CASSLRGTPSYNEQFF.

In the case of this clone: In the same sample, other DNA sequences code for this CDR3. The V gene is TRBV2, the J gene TRBJ1-4; 8 bases match TRBD1. CDR1 and CDR2 from the germline V gene are SNHLY and FYNNEI. Trimming took 6 bases from V and 0 from J; bases not matched to a gene: 3. The CDR3 spans 15 residues. CDR3 sequence reads: CASRDRVSTNEKLFF. The CDR3 DNA sequence: TGTGCCAGCAGGGACAGGGTCTCAACTAATGAAAAACTGTTTTTT.

The chain uses TRBV7-2 and TRBJ1-2, with D tentatively TRBD1 (6 bases). The V end was cut by 0 bases, the J end by 3 bases, with 14 bases between. Germline-derived CDR1 and CDR2 are SGHTA and FQGNSA. The CDR3 is 16 amino acids. DNA of the CDR3: TGTGCCAGCAGCTTAGCGTCTCAGGGGAGTTACTATGGCTACACCTTC. Its protein product is CASSLASQGSYYGYTF.

The chain's CDR3 is CASSGQFTEAFF. CDR3 nucleotides: TGCGCCAGCTCGGGACAGTTCACTGAAGCTTTCTTT. The rearrangement links TRBV10-2 to TRBJ1-1; 7 bases line up with TRBD1. The V gene's germline CDR1 is WSHSY and CDR2 SAAADI. The CDR3 totals 12 residues. The V segment lost 8 bases and the J segment 4 bases; nucleotides outside the gene matches: 4.

The chain uses TRBV6-1 and TRBJ2-3, with 9 nucleotides matching TRBD1. V lost 2 bases to trimming and J lost 4 bases; unmatched junction nucleotides: 4. The length of the CDR3 is 15 residues. The germline V gene encodes CDR1 MNHNS and CDR2 SASEGT. The CDR3 loop is CASSEWDRAADTQYF. DNA for the CDR3: TGTGCCAGCAGTGAATGGGACAGGGCCGCAGATACGCAGTATTTT.

The chain combines TRBV9 with TRBJ1-5; 7 bases line up with TRBD1. Germline CDR1 reads SGDLS; CDR2 reads YYNGEE. The CDR3 totals 15 residues. The V gene end was trimmed by 4 bases and the J gene end by 7 bases; junction bases not matched to a gene: 11. The CDR3 loop reads CASSISGQLNQPQHF. The CDR3 DNA sequence: TGTGCCAGCAGCATATCGGGACAGCTTAACCAGCCCCAGCATTTT.

The rearrangement links TRBV4-1 to TRBJ2-3; tentative D call: TRBD2 (6 bases). V was pared by 1 base and J by 4 bases, with 9 bases between. The CDR3 has 14 amino acids. Germline V gives CDR1 MGHRA, CDR2 YSYEKL. The CDR3 nucleotides are TGCGCCAGCAGCCAAGGGGCTAGCGCAGATACGCAGTATTTT. It specifies CASSQGASADTQYF.

The chain uses TRBV27 and TRBJ1-5, with D maybe TRBD1 (6 bases). The CDR3 is 16 residues long. Germline CDR1 reads MNHEY; CDR2 reads SMNVEV (reference sequence). V was clipped by 6 bases and J by 2 bases, with 17 bases between them. The CDR3 DNA reads TGTGCCAGCAGGCGCAACAGGGCGGAGGGCAATCAGCCCCAGCATTTT. Encoded protein: CASRRNRAEGNQPQHF.

The chain carries TRBV20-1 and TRBJ2-7; 8 bases align to TRBD2. This CDR3 spans 13 amino acids. J gave up 4 bases and V 3 bases, and 5 bases lay outside the gene matches. CDR1 is DFQATT, CDR2 SNEGSKA, per germline (reference sequence). The CDR3, as DNA: TGCAGTGCTAGTCCTCTAGCGGGTTACGAGCAGTACTTC. It specifies CSASPLAGYEQYF.

The CDR3, as DNA: TGTGCCAGCAGCCTCTCTCTGAACACCATATATTTT. Translation: CASSLSLNTIYF. The rearrangement uses TRBV28 and TRBJ1-3, with no clear D. V gave up 6 bases and J gave up 7 bases, with 10 bases separating them. This CDR3 region has 12 residues. From germline, CDR1 is MDHEN and CDR2 SYDVKM.

The chain links TRBV3-1 (or the pseudogene TRBV3-2) to TRBJ1-6, with D maybe TRBD1 (5 bases). The CDR3 totals 17 residues. V lost 0 bases and J lost 10, with 19 bases in between. CDR1 and CDR2 (germline): LGHDT, YNNKEL (reference sequence). CDR3: CASSQDGVGHVGSPLHF. CDR3 in DNA: TGTGCCAGCAGCCAAGATGGGGTCGGACATGTAGGGTCACCCCTCCACTTT.

The V and J genes are TRBV7-2 and TRBJ2-7, with 9 nucleotides matching TRBD1. The germline gives CDR1 SGHTA, CDR2 FQGNSA. The V and J ends lost 8 bases and 1 base, in that order; junction bases with no gene match: 12. The CDR3 covers 16 residues. CDR3 bases: TGTGCCAGCTCTCGGCAACAGGGGGCGCTGTCCTACGAGCAGTACTTC. Protein product: CASSRQQGALSYEQYF.

This chain uses TRBV5-4 with TRBJ2-5; 8 bases fit TRBD2. This CDR3 is 15 amino acids long. In germline, CDR1 is SGHNT, CDR2 YYREEE (reference sequence). V shed 4 bases and J 5 bases; nucleotides not matched to a gene: 10. In DNA, the CDR3 is TGTGCCAGCAGCGCCTACGGGGGGGCCGGGGAGACCCAGTACTTC. This translates into CASSAYGGAGETQYF.

The V and J genes are TRBV7-9 and TRBJ2-7; TRBD1 aligns across 10 bases. CDR1 and CDR2 (germline): SEHNR, FQNEAQ (reference sequence). Trimming took 7 bases from V and 7 from J; bases not matched to a gene: 16. CDR3 length equals 16 residues. CDR3 loop: CASNQDRGPDSGEQYF. For the CDR3, the DNA is TGTGCCAGCAACCAAGACAGGGGGCCCGACTCGGGGGAGCAGTACTTC.

The chain has TRBV5-1 and TRBJ1-1; TRBD1 is a possible D gene (5 bases). Trimming removed 0 bases from V and 0 bases from J, with 15 bases in between. Germline CDR1 SGHRS, CDR2 YFSETQ. CDR3 length: 17 amino acids. In DNA form, the CDR3 reads TGCGCCAGCAGCTTGGACACTGGGGCAGGCTTGAACACTGAAGCTTTCTTT. Its translation is CASSLDTGAGLNTEAFF.

This clone was detected once. The chain has TRBV16 and TRBJ2-7; 10 bases align to TRBD1. Germline V gene data show CDR1 as KGHSY and CDR2 as FQNENV. The CDR3 extends over 14 amino acids. After removal of 4 bases from V and 6 bases from J, the junction contained 6 bases not matched to a gene. The DNA for the CDR3 is TGTGCCAGCAGCCGCGCCGGGACAGGGGCCGAGCAGTACTTC. Amino acids: CASSRAGTGAEQYF. The variable domain in full, completed from reference TRBV16 and TRBJ2-7, reads GEEVAQTPKHLVRGEGQKAKLYCAPIKGHSYVFWYQQVLKNEFKFLISFQNENVFDETGMPKERFSAKCLPNSPCSLEIQATKLEDSAVYFCASSRAGTGAEQYFGPGTRLTVT.

The chain carries TRBV29-1 and TRBJ1-2; 9 bases are a match to TRBD1. The CDR3 is 16 residues long. V dropped 7 bases and J dropped 0; count of bases not matched to a gene: 12. The germline CDR1 and CDR2 sequences are SQVTM and ANQGSEA. In DNA form, the CDR3 reads TGCAGCGGTTACACAGGGGGCCCATCCTCTAACTATGGCTACACCTTC. As protein: CSGYTGGPSSNYGYTF. The full variable domain, rest sourced from reference TRBV29-1 and TRBJ1-2, is SAVISQKPSRDICQRGTSLTIQCQVDSQVTMMFWYRQQPGQSLTLIATANQGSEATYESGFVIDKFPISRPNLTFSTLTVSNMSPEDSSIYLCSGYTGGPSSNYGYTFGSGTRLTVV.

The chain combines TRBV3-1 (or the pseudogene TRBV3-2) with TRBJ2-6; the D gene is possibly TRBD2 (6 bases). The CDR3 covers 15 residues. The V end lost 4 bases, the J end lost 3 bases, and 10 bases lay between the germline ends. Germline CDR1 LGHDT, CDR2 YNNKEL (reference sequence). This CDR3 reads CASSRLGGGANVLTF. CDR3 bases: TGTGCCAGCAGCCGACTGGGAGGTGGGGCCAACGTCCTGACTTTC.

The rearrangement links TRBV5-1 to TRBJ2-3, with D tentatively TRBD2 (7 bases). The V end lost 0 bases, the J end lost 5 bases, and 16 bases lay between the germline ends. The CDR3 runs 16 residues. CDR1 and CDR2 (germline): SGHRS, YFSETQ. CDR3 protein: CASSLEKGGGRDTQYF. The DNA for the CDR3 is TGCGCCAGCAGCTTGGAAAAGGGAGGGGGAAGAGATACGCAGTATTTT.

The V call is TRBV6-5, the J call TRBJ1-1; no clear D gene. The CDR3 is 13 residues long. CDR1 and CDR2 from the germline V gene are MNHEY and SVGAGI. The ends were cut back, 2 bases at V and 2 bases at J, with 6 bases in the middle. This CDR3 reads CASSYVLNTEAFF. For the CDR3, the DNA is TGTGCCAGCAGTTACGTCCTTAACACTGAAGCTTTCTTT.